The clone carrying this T cell receptor (beta chain) was counted only a few times. What it binds is not known. The CDR3 loop spans 17 amino acids. Per the germline V gene, CDR1 is MNHNS and CDR2 is SASEGT. V trimming: 7 bases; J trimming: 0 bases; junction bases outside the gene matches: 8. This sample was included in a study of T-cell reconstitution after alpha-beta-depleted transplantation in children. Study results and caveats: The study traced high day-60 TCRbeta diversity in some patients to surviving recipient T cells and thymic progenitors.

This sample's TCRbeta library carried unique molecular identifier barcodes. TCRdb processed the PCR reads anew with MiXCR; each CDR3 protein has one entry. The table shows fewer than 550,000 distinct CDR3 sequences, with roughly 10% occurring only once. The chain employs TRBV6-1 and TRBJ2-6; 8 bases match TRBD1. Source: PBMCs, mostly from graft donor cells, taken 180 days after TCRalphabeta/CD19-depleted stem cell transplant. The sequence was obtained from a female patient aged 2 to 10 who had a stem cell transplant for aplastic anemia, so the T cells may come from the graft donor. As DNA, the CDR3 is TGTGCCAGCAAGGACAGGGCGTGGAGCTCTGGGGCCAACGTCCTGACTTTC. Residues: CASKDRAWSSGANVLTF.